This T cell receptor beta chain was obtained from a study of early T cells in non-severe SARS-CoV-2 infection. To note about this clonotype: Its antigen is still unknown.

General observations from the study: Comparison of clonotypes with VDJdb favored anti-spike CD8 responses while missing private and CD4 specificities.

V lost 3 bases to trimming and J lost 1 base; unmatched junction nucleotides: 9. The germline CDR1 and CDR2 sequences are MGHRA and YSYEKL. The CDR3 runs to 17 residues. Individual cDNA molecules received unique molecular identifiers. TCRdb re-analysed the 5' RACE reads in MiXCR, keeping a single row per CDR3 protein. Here the sample spans 70,000 to 90,000 distinct CDR3 sequences, 14% to 15% being singletons. The chain recombines TRBV4-1 with TRBJ2-1; TRBD2 matches at 7 bases. The sample was whole blood. The sequence was collected from an adult who was a healthcare worker with PCR-confirmed SARS-CoV-2 infection or an uninfected control (not recorded which). In nucleotides, the CDR3 is TGCGCCAGCAGCCAGGGGGGGTCCTACGAGTCCTACAATGAGCAGTTCTTC. This translates into CASSQGGSYESYNEQFF.